What follows are 16 T cell receptor beta chains derived from one specimen sequenced in a study of blood T cell repertoires in COVID-19. Only in-frame clones appear in the TCRdb table, and some are missing; sequencing was by immunoSEQ multiplex PCR. The table has approximately 280,000 clones, less than 85% seen once. Sequencing used PBMCs or T cells enriched from blood (not recorded which). These receptors came from a woman between 50 and 59 years old who had recovered from COVID-19.

This rearrangement joins TRBV12-3 or TRBV12-4 to TRBJ2-2, with unresolved D. Trimming cost V 7 bases and J 2 bases, with 5 bases left between them. This CDR3 has 12 residues. For the CDR3, the DNA is TGTGCCAGCATTCTTAACACCGGGGAGCTGTTTTTT. It codes for CASILNTGELFF.

The genes are TRBV5-6 and TRBJ2-2; 9 bases match TRBD1. Germline V lookup: CDR1 SGHDT, CDR2 YYEEEE. The CDR3 covers 15 residues. Trimming took 4 bases from V and 5 from J; bases not matched to a gene: 6. The CDR3 region has the DNA TGTGCCAGCAGCACGGGGACAGGGCTTACCGGGGAGCTGTTTTTT. It translates to CASSTGTGLTGELFF.

This chain connects TRBV18 to TRBJ1-6, with D perhaps TRBD1 (6 bases). Germline V gives CDR1 KGHSH, CDR2 LQKENI. The germline V and J ends were trimmed by 0 bases and 10 bases, with 16 bases remaining between them. This CDR3 region has 16 residues. Written as DNA, the CDR3 is TGTGCCAGCTCACCACCGGGAAGGGAGGGGGAGTCACCCCTCCACTTT. Amino acids: CASSPPGREGESPLHF.

A single count supports this clone. V gene TRBV5-4 combines with J gene TRBJ2-4, with D possibly being TRBD2 (6 bases). This CDR3 is 17 amino acids long. Germline V CDR1 and CDR2: SGHNT, YYREEE (reference sequence). V lost 3 bases and J lost 1, with 17 bases in between. The CDR3 bases are TGTGCCAGCAGCTCCTCACAGCGTGGGGGGGCCAAAAACATTCAGTACTTC. Translation: CASSSSQRGGAKNIQYF. Combining the CDR3 with reference TRBV5-4 and TRBJ2-4 gives the whole variable domain ETGVTQSPTHLIKTRGQQVTLRCSSQSGHNTVSWYQQALGQGPQFIFQYYREEENGRGNFPPRFSGLQFPNYSSELNVNALELDDSALYLCASSSSQRGGAKNIQYFGAGTRLSVL.

This sequence joins TRBV19 and TRBJ1-5; TRBD1 agrees at 8 bases. This CDR3 has 14 residues. Trimming took 7 bases from V and 5 from J; bases not matched to a gene: 7. The germline gives CDR1 LNHDA, CDR2 SQIVND (reference sequence). The CDR3 DNA reads as TGTGCCAGTAAGATACAGGGGGGCCATCAGCCCCAGCATTTT. Translated, it gives CASKIQGGHQPQHF.

This chain joins TRBV6-6 and TRBJ1-2, with D perhaps TRBD1 (6 bases). CDR3 length: 14 residues. The V and J ends lost 5 bases and 3 bases respectively, with 13 bases between them. Germline-derived CDR1 and CDR2 are MNHNY and SVGAGI (reference sequence). For the CDR3, the DNA is TGTGCCAGCAGTAGAGGCGCAGGGGACTATGGCTACACCTTC. Translated: CASSRGAGDYGYTF.

The V call is TRBV5-4, the J call TRBJ1-2; TRBD1 matches at 7 bases. CDR3 length: 15 residues. After removal of 5 bases from V and 0 bases from J, the junction contained 7 bases not matched to a gene. Germline loops: CDR1 SGHNT, CDR2 YYREEE (reference sequence). CDR3 coding DNA: TGTGCCAGCAGTCCCGGGACAGCGTCTAACTATGGCTACACCTTC. Protein product: CASSPGTASNYGYTF.

The chain joins TRBV6-2 or TRBV6-3 to TRBJ1-6; no clear D gene. Trimming cost V 6 bases and J 0 bases, with 12 bases left between them. CDR1 MNHEY and CDR2 SVGEGT come from the germline V gene. This CDR3 spans 16 amino acids. CDR3 in DNA: TGTGCCAGCAGCCGAGGGTTGAGCTCCTATAATTCACCCCTCCACTTT. Translated: CASSRGLSSYNSPLHF.

The chain carries TRBV19 and TRBJ1-1, with 7 bases lining up with TRBD1. The CDR3 sequence is 11 residues long. J gave up 4 bases and V 11 bases, and 4 bases lay outside the gene matches. Germline V lookup: CDR1 LNHDA, CDR2 SQIVND (reference sequence). The CDR3 is CARQGVTEAFF. DNA of the CDR3: TGTGCCCGCCAGGGGGTCACTGAAGCTTTCTTT.

This chain links TRBV3-1 (or the pseudogene TRBV3-2) with TRBJ2-7; 10 bases line up with TRBD1. The CDR3 length is 14 residues. The germline gives CDR1 LGHDT, CDR2 YNNKEL (reference sequence). Trimming cost V 5 bases and J 6 bases; bases outside gene matches: 7. The CDR3: CASSTPGQGIEQYF. CDR3 DNA: TGTGCCAGCAGCACACCGGGACAGGGGATCGAGCAGTACTTC.

The gene calls are TRBV7-9 and TRBJ1-1; D gene unclear. Trimming took off 3 bases at V and 1 base at J, with 9 bases between the two ends. Germline values: CDR1 SEHNR, CDR2 FQNEAQ (reference sequence). This CDR3 contains 14 residues. In DNA form, the CDR3 reads TGTGCCAGCAGCTTGGGCCAGGCGAACACTGAAGCTTTCTTT. Protein: CASSLGQANTEAFF.

This chain connects TRBV2 to TRBJ2-2, with 10 bases lining up with TRBD2. Germline values: CDR1 SNHLY, CDR2 FYNNEI. The CDR3 runs 15 residues. V shed 5 bases and J 6 bases; nucleotides not matched to a gene: 6. The CDR3 bases are TGTGCCAGCAGTTGGACTAGCGGAGAGGCCGGGGAGCTGTTTTTT. Translation gives CASSWTSGEAGELFF.

The chain carries TRBV2 and TRBJ2-2, with 10 bases fitting TRBD1. This CDR3 region has 14 residues. V was pared by 9 bases and J by 5 bases, with 6 bases of the junction left unmatched. Germline CDR1 SNHLY, CDR2 FYNNEI. CDR3 DNA sequence: TGTGCCAGTACCGGGACAGGGGATACCGGGGAGCTGTTTTTT. Encoded protein: CASTGTGDTGELFF.

V usage is TRBV7-2 and J usage is TRBJ2-2; 16 nucleotides agree with TRBD2. The CDR3 consists of 21 residues. Germline trimming cut 0 bases from V and 4 bases from J; bases unmatched to any gene: 11. Germline-derived CDR1 and CDR2 are SGHTA and FQGNSA. This CDR3 is CASSLAPGLAGGRGSTGELFF. DNA of the CDR3: TGTGCCAGCAGCTTAGCGCCGGGACTAGCGGGAGGGCGGGGAAGCACCGGGGAGCTGTTTTTT.

V and J are TRBV3-1 (or the pseudogene TRBV3-2) and TRBJ1-2, with 12 bases lining up with TRBD1. This CDR3 is 17 amino acids long. V shed 4 bases and J 6 bases; nucleotides not matched to a gene: 12. Germline V CDR1 and CDR2: LGHDT, YNNKEL (reference sequence). The CDR3 sequence is CASSPSLNWDRGHGYTF. DNA for the CDR3: TGTGCCAGCAGCCCCTCTCTCAACTGGGACAGGGGGCATGGCTACACCTTC.

The gene calls are TRBV12-5 and TRBJ2-7, with 8 bases aligning to TRBD2. Germline CDR1 LGHNT, CDR2 FRNRAP. The CDR3 is made up of 14 amino acids. Germline trimming cut 7 bases from V and 7 bases from J; bases unmatched to any gene: 12. CDR3 DNA sequence: TGTGCTAGTGTCCTGGGGGGACTAGATGAGGAGCAGTACTTC. This codes for CASVLGGLDEEQYF.